A selection of T cell receptor beta chains follows, all from one sample in a study of blood T cell repertoires in COVID-19. Measured with immunoSEQ multiplex PCR; TCRdb has only the in-frame clones, and not every one. In the table there are around 15,000 clones, roughly 80% of which are singletons. Sequencing was carried out using peripheral blood. These receptor sequences come from a human donor in a cohort sampled during active COVID-19. Each CDR3 is given with its conserved first and last residue. The D gene is left open where the match is weak. For some rows the clone size is stated as once, few or many, or as a class when expanded; others skip it.

d_call j_call clone_size v_call cdr3_aa cdr3_nt
- TRBJ1-2 - TRBV6-1 CASSDPDRANYGYTF TGTGCCAGCAGTGACCCGGACAGAGCTAACTATGGCTACACCTTC
TRBD1 TRBJ1-5 medium-sized TRBV2 CASSPGTGGNQPQHF TGTGCCAGCAGTCCCGGGACAGGAGGCAATCAGCCCCAGCATTTT
TRBD1 TRBJ2-1 - TRBV28 CASNSGTGGSNEQFF TGTGCCAGCAACTCCGGGACAGGGGGCTCCAATGAGCAGTTCTTC
- TRBJ2-1 once TRBV28 CASSFYQGYNEQFF TGTGCCAGCAGTTTTTACCAGGGGTACAATGAGCAGTTCTTC
- TRBJ2-7 once TRBV5-1 CASSLQGSHEQYF TGCGCCAGCAGCTTGCAGGGGTCCCACGAGCAGTACTTC
TRBD1 TRBJ1-1 once TRBV12-3/TRBV12-4 CASRFDRGGAFF TGTGCCAGCAGATTCGACAGGGGCGGTGCTTTCTTT
TRBD2 TRBJ2-3 - TRBV7-2 CASSFFERGVDTQYF TGTGCCAGCAGCTTTTTTGAGCGGGGGGTAGATACGCAGTATTTT
- TRBJ2-7 - TRBV11-2 CASSRWAGLGSYEQYF TGTGCCAGCAGCCGATGGGCGGGTTTAGGGTCCTACGAGCAGTACTTC
- TRBJ2-7 - TRBV5-5 CASSQGGAYEQYF TGTGCCAGCAGTCAAGGGGGTGCCTACGAGCAGTACTTC
TRBD2 TRBJ2-1 - TRBV6-1 CASSESPFVAGAYNEQFF TGTGCCAGCAGTGAAAGCCCCTTCGTAGCGGGGGCCTACAATGAGCAGTTCTTC
TRBD2 TRBJ2-5 - TRBV27 CASTSSGGETQYF TGTGCCAGCACCTCTAGCGGGGGGGAGACCCAGTACTTC
TRBD2 TRBJ2-5 - TRBV7-3 CASSLNAGGRRETQYF TGTGCCAGCAGCTTAAATGCGGGGGGCCGCCGGGAGACCCAGTACTTC
- TRBJ1-4 - TRBV2 CASSSDGQVRNEKLFF TGTGCCAGCAGTTCTGATGGGCAGGTGCGAAATGAAAAACTGTTTTTT
TRBD1 TRBJ1-1 - TRBV3-1/TRBV3-2 CASSQVQGGMNTEAFF TGTGCCAGCAGCCAAGTCCAGGGGGGCATGAACACTGAAGCTTTCTTT
TRBD2 TRBJ2-1 - TRBV5-1 CASSFTGGGRSSNEQFF TGCGCCAGCAGCTTTACCGGTGGCGGGAGATCGTCCAATGAGCAGTTCTTC
TRBD1 TRBJ1-1 - TRBV5-1 CASSPFSGGGTEAFF TGCGCCAGCAGCCCCTTCTCAGGGGGTGGCACTGAAGCTTTCTTT
- TRBJ1-2 once TRBV4-1 CASSQVRGGRTNYGYTF TGCGCCAGCAGCCAAGTAAGGGGAGGACGAACGAACTATGGCTACACCTTC